Following are 9 T cell receptor beta chains from one sample sequenced in a study of T-cell reconstitution after alpha-beta-depleted transplantation in children listed by TCRdb under 2016. The receptor library was made with PCR. TCRdb names Illumina HiSeq 2500 as the instrument used. To normalize quantification of the TCRbeta repertoire, the TCR libraries were built with molecular barcoding that relied on unique molecular identifiers. TCRdb took the public reads, trimmed them with fastp at Q25, ran MiXCR for clone calling and kept in-frame beta chains. A single entry per CDR3 protein holds the most common genes and DNA from its merged rows. The sample table contains 250,000 to 400,000 distinct CDR3 sequences; only one count was recorded for more than 20% of them. The ten largest clonotypes hold 9.5% to 13% of the sample. The treatment or condition label, as the study defines it: allogeneic hematopoietic cell transplantation with graft depleted of TCRalphabeta T cells and CD19 B cells.

Sequenced material: PBMCs, mostly from graft donor cells, taken 180 days after TCRalphabeta/CD19-depleted stem cell transplant. The source of these receptors is a male patient younger than 18 who had a stem cell transplant for acute lymphoblastic leukemia, so the T cells may come from the graft donor.

Note on this clonotype: A much bigger clone sits one base away, suggesting this may be a read error. This chain joins TRBV5-1 and TRBJ1-2, with 8 bases that match TRBD1. Per germline, CDR1 SGHRS and CDR2 YFSETQ. This CDR3 has 14 residues. CDR3 residues: CASSTGQGPYCYTF. The CDR3 region has the DNA TGCGCCAGCAGCACCGGACAGGGACCCTATTGCTACACCTTC.

This clonotype has a handful of counts. The chain links TRBV20-1 to TRBJ2-7; D perhaps matches TRBD1 (5 bases). This CDR3 comprises 15 residues. V lost 0 bases to trimming and J lost 4 bases, with 16 bases between them. From germline, CDR1 is DFQATT and CDR2 SNEGSKA (reference sequence). The CDR3 DNA is TGCAGTGCTAGAGATCAGGGTAGATCCCTTTACGAGCAGTACTTC. It is translated as CSARDQGRSLYEQYF.

This clonotype was detected a few times. This chain connects TRBV10-2 to TRBJ2-7; D not certain. The germline V gene encodes CDR1 WSHSY and CDR2 SAAADI. Between the trimmed V and J ends, which lost 3 bases and 2 bases, there was a span of 11 bases. CDR3 size: 14 residues. Here the CDR3 reads CASSEKGLPYEQYF. Here the CDR3 DNA reads TGCGCCAGCAGTGAAAAAGGCCTCCCCTACGAGCAGTACTTC.

The rearrangement uses TRBV21-1 and TRBJ2-3; the tabulated D call, TRBD2, remains unverified against the DNA. TRBV21-1 is a recognized pseudogene. The CDR3 loop spans 20 amino acids. CDR3 protein: CASSKQGNEDSGPYTDTQYF. The DNA of the CDR3 is TGTGCCAGCAGCAAACAGGGAAACGAGGATAGCGGGCCATACACAGATACGCAGTATTTT.

This clonotype showed up just a few times. The chain has TRBV7-2 and TRBJ2-7; D is ambiguous. This CDR3 is built from 16 residues. The germline gives CDR1 SGHTA, CDR2 FQGNSA. V lost 4 bases to trimming and J lost 3 bases, with 19 bases between them. The CDR3 sequence: CASSWSSDGPFYEQYF. CDR3 in DNA: TGTGCCAGCAGCTGGTCCAGCGACGGTCCCTTCTACGAGCAGTACTTC.

There are a few counts of this clonotype. The rearrangement links TRBV6-1 to TRBJ1-1; possibly TRBD1 for D (5 bases). The length of the CDR3 is 13 residues. Germline CDR1 reads MNHNS; CDR2 reads SASEGT. The germline V and J ends were trimmed by 6 bases and 5 bases, with 13 bases remaining between them. CDR3 amino acids: CASRGGVGTEAFF. Written as DNA, the CDR3 is TGTGCCAGCAGGGGGGGGGTAGGGACTGAAGCTTTCTTT.

The CDR3 loop is CASKDRSLANYGYTF. The CDR3 DNA reads as TGTGCCAGCAAGGACAGGTCCTTAGCTAACTATGGCTACACCTTC. V is TRBV6-1 and J is TRBJ1-2; 7 bases are shared with TRBD1. The germline CDR1 and CDR2 sequences are MNHNS and SASEGT. J was trimmed by 0 bases and V by 7 bases; bases with no gene match: 8. The CDR3 length is 15 residues.

The CDR3 nucleotides are TGTGCCAGCAGCTTAGCCGTTACCTCCTACAATGAGCAGTTCTTC. The encoded protein is CASSLAVTSYNEQFF. The rearrangement links TRBV6-5 to TRBJ2-1; D uncertain. Trimming pared 6 bases from V and 0 bases from J, leaving 12 bases between. The CDR3 sequence is 15 residues long. CDR1 and CDR2 (germline): MNHEY, SVGAGI.

This clonotype showed up just a few times. This rearrangement joins TRBV5-1 to TRBJ2-1; D is perhaps TRBD1 (8 bases). The CDR3 consists of 14 residues. V was pared by 3 bases and J by 9 bases, with 16 bases between. Germline V CDR1 and CDR2: SGHRS, YFSETQ. The CDR3 loop reads CASSSTNRGGEQFF. The CDR3 nucleotides are TGCGCCAGCAGCTCAACTAACAGGGGGGGTGAGCAGTTCTTC.